Listed below are T cell receptor beta chains from one sample, sequenced in a study of CD8+CD57+ T cells in acquired aplastic anemia. One entry per CDR3 protein, called by TCRdb with MiXCR from the reads. The repertoire holds just over 450,000 distinct CDR3 sequences, with over 25% as singletons. The specimen was sorted CD4+, CD8+, or CD8+CD57+ T cells (not recorded which) from PBMCs. These receptors came from a human donor with aplastic anemia. Each CDR3 is given with its conserved first and last residue. The D gene is left open where the match is weak. The size field is filled for only some rows; it gives once, few, many or a size class.

TRBJ1-1 | many | TRBV9 | . | CASSTTANTEAFF | TGTGCCAGCAGCACGACAGCGAACACTGAAGCTTTCTTT
TRBJ2-1 | many | TRBV15 | . | CATSRDATQFF | TGTGCCACCAGCAGAGATGCTACCCAGTTCTTC
TRBJ2-3 | . | TRBV11-1 | TRBD2 | CASSYSTSGGGSTDTQYF | TGTGCCAGCAGCTATAGTACTAGCGGGGGAGGAAGCACAGATACGCAGTATTTT
TRBJ2-7 | many | TRBV10-1 | TRBD1 | CASIPSGQGPYEQYF | TGCGCCAGCATTCCTTCGGGACAGGGCCCCTACGAGCAGTACTTC
TRBJ1-1 | few | TRBV5-8 | . | CASSLEGSREAFF | TGTGCCAGCAGCTTGGAGGGGAGCCGGGAAGCTTTCTTT
TRBJ1-1 | . | TRBV24-1 | . | CATSDLERVEAFF | TGTGCCACCAGTGACCTGGAGAGGGTTGAAGCTTTCTTT
TRBJ1-6 | few | TRBV6-1 | TRBD1 | CAYGQGFNSPLHF | TGTGCTTACGGACAGGGTTTCAATTCACCCCTCCACTTT
TRBJ1-1 | few | TRBV12-3/TRBV12-4 | . | CASSDLNGGTEAFF | TGTGCCAGCAGTGACTTGAATGGAGGCACTGAAGCTTTCTTT
TRBJ2-7 | . | TRBV2 | . | CASSVLRGPYEQYF | TGTGCCAGCAGCGTCTTGCGGGGGCCCTACGAGCAGTACTTC
TRBJ2-7 | . | TRBV30 | TRBD2 | CAWRPSGDGEQYF | TGTGCCTGGAGGCCCAGCGGGGATGGCGAGCAGTACTTC
TRBJ2-6 | few | TRBV25-1 | . | CASSGRTLGSGANVLTF | TGTGCCAGCAGTGGTCGGACCCTTGGCTCTGGGGCCAACGTCCTGACTTTC
TRBJ1-2 | many | TRBV20-1 | TRBD1 | CSARTGGAYGYTF | TGCAGTGCTAGGACAGGGGGCGCATATGGCTACACCTTC
TRBJ1-2 | few | TRBV5-4 | . | CASSAWTGRDGYTF | TGTGCCAGCTCAGCTTGGACGGGTCGAGATGGCTACACCTTC
TRBJ2-1 | few | TRBV3-1 | TRBD1 | CASSPRDRGFEQFF | TGTGCCAGCAGCCCGCGTGACAGGGGTTTCGAGCAGTTCTTC
TRBJ1-3 | . | TRBV5-1 | . | CASTNRDEAPGNTIYF | TGCGCCAGCACCAACCGGGACGAAGCTCCTGGAAACACCATATATTTT
TRBJ1-6 | . | TRBV13 | . | CASSVAGTNSPLHF | TGTGCCAGCAGCGTAGCTGGAACGAATTCACCCCTCCACTTT
TRBJ2-1 | . | TRBV11-2 | . | CASSPVFVRRLNNEQFF | TGTGCCAGCAGCCCCGTGTTCGTGCGGAGACTAAACAATGAGCAGTTCTTC
TRBJ1-3 | many | TRBV10-3 | . | CAIRPGHISGNTIYF | TGTGCCATCAGGCCGGGACACATCTCTGGAAACACCATATATTTT
TRBJ2-5 | many | TRBV29-1 | . | CSFERGADETQYF | TGCAGCTTTGAACGGGGGGCCGATGAGACCCAGTACTTC
TRBJ1-5 | . | TRBV10-3 | . | CAISDMGGGNQPQHF | TGTGCCATCAGTGATATGGGGGGGGGCAATCAGCCCCAGCATTTT
TRBJ1-5 | few | TRBV6-4 | . | CASSEQTSGLLHF | TGTGCCAGCAGTGAGCAAACTTCGGGACTTTTGCATTTT
TRBJ1-2 | many | TRBV11-1 | TRBD1 | CASSFYSGLGTGTNYGYTF | TGTGCCAGCAGCTTTTATAGCGGCCTAGGGACAGGGACTAACTATGGCTACACCTTC
TRBJ2-7 | . | TRBV11-2 | . | CASSLMTDEQYF | TGTGCCAGCAGCTTAATGACAGACGAGCAGTACTTC
TRBJ2-7 | few | TRBV12-3/TRBV12-4 | TRBD1 | CASSLLDRGEQYF | TGTGCCAGCAGTTTATTAGACAGGGGCGAGCAGTACTTC